The rows below give T cell receptor beta chains drawn from one sample of a study of cytomegalovirus exposure and HLA in healthy donors. TCRdb's copy holds only in-frame clones and misses some; the assay was immunoSEQ multiplex PCR. The sample lists around 130,000 clones, approximately 82% occurring once. Material: PBMCs. These receptors were obtained from a boy aged 2 to 10 in good health and CMV-seronegative. Each CDR3 is given with its conserved first and last residue. The order of the fields is clone size, D gene, J gene, V gene, CDR3 protein, CDR3 DNA. The D gene is left open where the match is weak. A row's size may be missing; if present it is once, few, many or a size class.

clone_size: NA
d_call: NA
j_call: TRBJ1-1
v_call: TRBV27
cdr3_aa: CASSLGGPNTEAFF
cdr3_nt: TGTGCCAGCAGTTTAGGTGGCCCGAACACTGAAGCTTTCTTT

clone_size: few
d_call: TRBD2
j_call: TRBJ2-3
v_call: TRBV10-3
cdr3_aa: CASSGGAGDTQYF
cdr3_nt: TGTGCCAGTAGCGGGGGGGCCGGGGATACGCAGTATTTT

clone_size: NA
d_call: TRBD2
j_call: TRBJ2-3
v_call: TRBV4-3
cdr3_aa: CASSHAGGPADTQYF
cdr3_nt: TGCGCCAGCAGCCACGCGGGGGGGCCCGCAGATACGCAGTATTTT

clone_size: once
d_call: TRBD2
j_call: TRBJ2-1
v_call: TRBV6-4
cdr3_aa: CASSLLAGEDNEQFF
cdr3_nt: TGTGCCAGCAGCCTCCTGGCGGGGGAGGACAATGAGCAGTTCTTC

clone_size: few
d_call: NA
j_call: TRBJ1-1
v_call: TRBV7-9
cdr3_aa: CASSFGAEAFF
cdr3_nt: TGTGCCAGCAGCTTTGGGGCAGAAGCTTTCTTT

clone_size: NA
d_call: TRBD2
j_call: TRBJ2-1
v_call: TRBV19
cdr3_aa: CASSMGGGAYNEQFF
cdr3_nt: TGTGCCAGTAGTATGGGCGGGGGTGCCTACAATGAGCAGTTCTTC

clone_size: NA
d_call: NA
j_call: TRBJ1-3
v_call: TRBV5-8
cdr3_aa: CASSGPGHFSGNTIYF
cdr3_nt: TGTGCCAGCAGCGGCCCGGGACACTTCTCTGGAAACACCATATATTTT

clone_size: NA
d_call: TRBD1
j_call: TRBJ2-7
v_call: TRBV6-5
cdr3_aa: CASKFTGGLYEQYF
cdr3_nt: TGTGCCAGCAAATTCACAGGGGGATTGTACGAGCAGTACTTC

clone_size: NA
d_call: NA
j_call: TRBJ1-5
v_call: TRBV23-1
cdr3_aa: CANQSTPLSNQPQHF
cdr3_nt: TGCGCCAACCAGTCAACGCCCCTTAGCAATCAGCCCCAGCATTTT

clone_size: NA
d_call: NA
j_call: TRBJ2-1
v_call: TRBV27
cdr3_aa: CASSLDIYNEQFF
cdr3_nt: TGTGCCAGCAGTCTGGACATATACAATGAGCAGTTCTTC

clone_size: NA
d_call: NA
j_call: TRBJ2-1
v_call: TRBV5-1
cdr3_aa: CASSPTTGPTYNEQFF
cdr3_nt: TGCGCCAGCAGCCCTACTACAGGGCCTACTTACAATGAGCAGTTCTTC

clone_size: NA
d_call: NA
j_call: TRBJ2-3
v_call: TRBV25-1
cdr3_aa: CASSDPRTDTQYF
cdr3_nt: TGTGCCAGCAGTGACCCACGGACAGATACGCAGTATTTT

clone_size: NA
d_call: TRBD2
j_call: TRBJ2-1
v_call: TRBV27
cdr3_aa: CASSPSTPGLAGGRGNEQFF
cdr3_nt: TGTGCCAGCAGTCCCTCTACCCCTGGACTAGCGGGAGGACGGGGGAATGAGCAGTTCTTC

clone_size: NA
d_call: TRBD1
j_call: TRBJ1-1
v_call: TRBV25-1
cdr3_aa: CASSEWTGAHTEAFF
cdr3_nt: TGTGCCAGCAGTGAATGGACAGGGGCTCACACTGAAGCTTTCTTT

clone_size: NA
d_call: TRBD1
j_call: TRBJ1-2
v_call: TRBV27
cdr3_aa: CASSPQTGGNGYTF
cdr3_nt: TGTGCCAGCAGTCCCCAGACAGGGGGCAATGGCTACACCTTC

clone_size: NA
d_call: NA
j_call: TRBJ2-2
v_call: TRBV5-1
cdr3_aa: CASSGQQRRTGELFF
cdr3_nt: TGCGCCAGCAGCGGCCAACAGCGGCGCACCGGGGAGCTGTTTTTT

clone_size: NA
d_call: NA
j_call: TRBJ1-3
v_call: TRBV18
cdr3_aa: CASSPVSGSSGNTIYF
cdr3_nt: TGTGCCAGCTCACCAGTTAGCGGATCCTCTGGAAACACCATATATTTT

clone_size: NA
d_call: NA
j_call: TRBJ2-2
v_call: TRBV5-1
cdr3_aa: CASSLFRGNTGELFF
cdr3_nt: TGCGCCAGCAGCTTGTTCAGGGGAAACACCGGGGAGCTGTTTTTT

clone_size: NA
d_call: TRBD1
j_call: TRBJ1-4
v_call: TRBV30
cdr3_aa: CAWSASQGWEKLFF
cdr3_nt: TGTGCCTGGAGTGCATCACAGGGGTGGGAAAAACTGTTTTTT

clone_size: NA
d_call: NA
j_call: TRBJ1-2
v_call: TRBV6-6
cdr3_aa: CASSYSAQVNGYTF
cdr3_nt: TGTGCCAGCAGTTACTCGGCGCAGGTTAATGGCTACACCTTC

clone_size: NA
d_call: TRBD2
j_call: TRBJ2-2
v_call: TRBV7-2
cdr3_aa: CASSPSGGSIGELFF
cdr3_nt: TGTGCCAGCAGCCCCAGCGGGGGCTCCATCGGGGAGCTGTTTTTT

clone_size: NA
d_call: NA
j_call: TRBJ2-5
v_call: TRBV21-1
cdr3_aa: CASSKETSGGPEETQYF
cdr3_nt: TGTGCCAGCAGCAAAGAAACTAGCGGGGGCCCCGAAGAGACCCAGTACTTC

clone_size: NA
d_call: TRBD2
j_call: TRBJ2-5
v_call: TRBV6-5
cdr3_aa: CASSYGGGFQETQYF
cdr3_nt: TGTGCCAGCAGTTACGGCGGGGGATTCCAAGAGACCCAGTACTTC

clone_size: NA
d_call: NA
j_call: TRBJ1-4
v_call: TRBV2
cdr3_aa: CASSERAADGEKLFF
cdr3_nt: TGTGCCAGCAGTGAGAGGGCAGCCGATGGGGAAAAACTGTTTTTT

clone_size: NA
d_call: TRBD2
j_call: TRBJ2-2
v_call: TRBV15
cdr3_aa: CATSSASGGIGELFF
cdr3_nt: TGTGCCACCAGCAGTGCTAGCGGGGGGATCGGGGAGCTGTTTTTT

clone_size: NA
d_call: TRBD2
j_call: TRBJ2-3
v_call: TRBV4-2
cdr3_aa: CASSQDIPGVWASGTDTQYF
cdr3_nt: TGTGCCAGCAGCCAAGATATACCGGGGGTGTGGGCTAGCGGAACAGATACGCAGTATTTT

clone_size: NA
d_call: TRBD1
j_call: TRBJ2-3
v_call: TRBV7-2
cdr3_aa: CASSFRDSYTDTQYF
cdr3_nt: TGTGCCAGCAGCTTCCGGGACAGCTACACAGATACGCAGTATTTT

clone_size: NA
d_call: NA
j_call: TRBJ2-3
v_call: TRBV9
cdr3_aa: CASRSGDTQYF
cdr3_nt: TGTGCCAGCAGATCCGGGGATACGCAGTATTTT

clone_size: NA
d_call: NA
j_call: TRBJ1-1
v_call: TRBV25-1
cdr3_aa: CASTRTAKGNTEAFF
cdr3_nt: TGTGCCAGCACTCGGACAGCCAAGGGGAACACTGAAGCTTTCTTT

clone_size: NA
d_call: NA
j_call: TRBJ1-2
v_call: TRBV5-6
cdr3_aa: CASSSGTANYGYTF
cdr3_nt: TGTGCCAGCAGCTCAGGAACTGCTAACTATGGCTACACCTTC

clone_size: NA
d_call: TRBD2
j_call: TRBJ2-1
v_call: TRBV4-1
cdr3_aa: CASSQDLSGNYNEQFF
cdr3_nt: TGCGCCAGCAGCCAAGATCTGAGCGGGAACTACAATGAGCAGTTCTTC

clone_size: NA
d_call: NA
j_call: TRBJ1-4
v_call: TRBV7-2
cdr3_aa: CASSPRTVSNEKLFF
cdr3_nt: TGTGCCAGCAGCCCCAGGACAGTTTCAAATGAAAAACTGTTTTTT

clone_size: NA
d_call: NA
j_call: TRBJ1-3
v_call: TRBV2
cdr3_aa: CASEPGNSGNTIYF
cdr3_nt: TGTGCCAGCGAGCCGGGAAACTCTGGAAACACCATATATTTT

clone_size: NA
d_call: TRBD2
j_call: TRBJ2-1
v_call: TRBV11-1
cdr3_aa: CASSAFGSGNINEQFF
cdr3_nt: TGTGCCAGCAGCGCCTTCGGGAGCGGGAACATAAATGAGCAGTTCTTC

clone_size: NA
d_call: TRBD1
j_call: TRBJ2-7
v_call: TRBV5-6
cdr3_aa: CASSLGQGNEQYF
cdr3_nt: TGTGCCAGCAGCTTGGGACAGGGGAACGAGCAGTACTTC

clone_size: NA
d_call: TRBD1
j_call: TRBJ1-4
v_call: TRBV19
cdr3_aa: CASSTTGFNEKLFF
cdr3_nt: TGTGCCAGTAGTACGACAGGGTTTAACGAAAAACTGTTTTTT

clone_size: once
d_call: NA
j_call: TRBJ1-1
v_call: TRBV7-2
cdr3_aa: CASSLSIGGNTEAFF
cdr3_nt: TGTGCCAGCAGCCTCTCTATTGGGGGGAATACTGAAGCTTTCTTT

clone_size: NA
d_call: TRBD2
j_call: TRBJ2-4
v_call: TRBV4-2
cdr3_aa: CASSQDRGLGRGLYF
cdr3_nt: TGTGCCAGCAGCCAAGATAGGGGACTAGGAAGGGGGTTGTACTTC

clone_size: NA
d_call: NA
j_call: TRBJ1-2
v_call: TRBV9
cdr3_aa: CASSVDGSTYGYTF
cdr3_nt: TGTGCCAGCAGCGTAGATGGGAGCACCTATGGCTACACCTTC

clone_size: few
d_call: NA
j_call: TRBJ2-3
v_call: TRBV27
cdr3_aa: CASSTRPSGTDTQYF
cdr3_nt: TGTGCCAGCAGTACCCGTCCCAGCGGGACAGATACGCAGTATTTT

clone_size: NA
d_call: NA
j_call: TRBJ2-1
v_call: TRBV5-6
cdr3_aa: CASTEGVRGTYNEQFF
cdr3_nt: TGTGCCAGCACCGAGGGTGTACGGGGGACCTACAATGAGCAGTTCTTC

clone_size: NA
d_call: NA
j_call: TRBJ1-2
v_call: TRBV7-9
cdr3_aa: CASTLGGDGYGYTF
cdr3_nt: TGTGCCAGCACCTTGGGGGGGGATGGCTATGGCTACACCTTC

clone_size: NA
d_call: TRBD1
j_call: TRBJ2-2
v_call: TRBV14
cdr3_aa: CASSLRTGIPNTGELFF
cdr3_nt: TGTGCCAGCAGCCTCCGGACAGGTATCCCGAACACCGGGGAGCTGTTTTTT